The 22 T cell receptor beta chains reported below all come from one sample, sequenced in a study of T cell changes during pregnancy in multiple sclerosis. Here immunoSEQ multiplex PCR was the method, and the copy in TCRdb shows in-frame clones only, minus some. The table has tens of thousands of clones, about nine tenths seen once. Material: CD8+ T cells from peripheral blood mononuclear cells, obtained before pregnancy. Source of these receptors: a female donor with multiple sclerosis, enrolled in a pregnancy study.

The chain employs TRBV5-4 and TRBJ1-2; 7 bases are a match to TRBD1. The CDR3 loop spans 15 amino acids. Germline V gene sequence: CDR1 SGHNT, CDR2 YYREEE (reference sequence). Trimming at V came to 1 base and at J to 3 bases, leaving 6 bases not matched to a gene. The CDR3 is CASSLSITGDYGYTF. CDR3 nucleotide sequence: TGTGCCAGCAGCTTGAGTATTACAGGGGACTATGGCTACACCTTC.

The rearrangement uses TRBV4-3 and TRBJ1-1, with 9 positions matching TRBD1. V lost 2 bases and J lost 7; bases outside the gene matches: 8. CDR1 and CDR2 (germline): LGHNA, YSLEER. The CDR3 has 15 residues. The CDR3 bases are TGCGCCAGCAGCCAACCTACAGGGGGCTTAGGTGAAGCTTTCTTT. This gives the protein CASSQPTGGLGEAFF.

This chain links TRBV5-6 with TRBJ1-4; 12 bases agree with TRBD1. In germline, CDR1 is SGHDT, CDR2 YYEEEE. This CDR3 region has 14 residues. The V gene end was trimmed by 4 bases and the J gene end by 8 bases; junction bases not matched to a gene: 3. CDR3 region: CASSPGTGGEKLFF. The CDR3 DNA reads as TGTGCCAGCAGCCCTGGGACAGGGGGCGAAAAACTGTTTTTT.

This clone came up once. CDR3 bases: TGTGCCAGCAGTTCGGGGACAGGGCTGACGGGCACCTTC. It yields the protein CASSSGTGLTGTF. The chain carries TRBV27 and TRBJ1-2, with 9 bases aligning to TRBD1. The CDR3 consists of 13 residues. The V segment lost 4 bases and the J segment 13 bases; nucleotides outside the gene matches: 10. CDR1 is MNHEY and CDR2 is SMNVEV in the germline V gene (reference sequence).

This clone ranks as medium-sized. The rearrangement joins TRBV6-4 to TRBJ2-4, with D tentatively TRBD2 (6 bases). The germline V gene has CDR1 MRHNA and CDR2 SNTAGT. Trimming shortened V by 4 bases and J by 2 bases, and 12 bases separated the two germline ends. CDR3 length equals 15 residues. The CDR3 protein is CASSVAGDSKNIQYF. In DNA, the CDR3 is TGTGCCAGCAGTGTAGCTGGGGACTCCAAAAACATTCAGTACTTC.

The chain is built from TRBV7-9 and TRBJ1-1, with a weak D call TRBD1 (5 bases). The CDR3 is 17 amino acids. V was clipped by 5 bases and J by 4 bases, with 23 bases between them. CDR1 SEHNR and CDR2 FQNEAQ come from the germline V gene (reference sequence). CDR3: CASSTPGEIALPTEAFF. For the CDR3, the DNA is TGTGCCAGCAGCACCCCGGGGGAGATTGCTCTACCCACTGAAGCTTTCTTT.

This clone came up a few times. This chain links TRBV9 with TRBJ2-7, with 7 bases lining up with TRBD2. This CDR3 comprises 13 residues. V shed 4 bases, J shed 6 bases, and the junction held 7 bases outside the gene matches. From germline, CDR1 is SGDLS and CDR2 YYNGEE. CDR3 bases: TGTGCCAGCAGCCCACTAACGGGGGGCGAGCAGTACTTC. This gives the protein CASSPLTGGEQYF.

This sequence joins TRBV4-3 and TRBJ2-2; D might be TRBD2 (6 bases). The CDR3 length is 16 residues. V lost 0 bases and J lost 4, with 12 bases in between. Germline V gene data show CDR1 as LGHNA and CDR2 as YSLEER. The CDR3 coding sequence is TGCGCCAGCAGCCAAGATCTCGGGGGAAGCACCGGGGAGCTGTTTTTT. It translates to CASSQDLGGSTGELFF.

The genes are TRBV5-8 and TRBJ2-1, with 7 bases fitting TRBD1. CDR1 SGHTS and CDR2 YDEGEE come from the germline V gene. The CDR3 loop spans 15 amino acids. The V and J ends lost 1 base and 7 bases, in that order; junction bases with no gene match: 8. CDR3 nucleotide sequence: TGTGCCAGCAGCTTGTCCCCCGGGACAGTAAATGAGCAGTTCTTC. This gives the protein CASSLSPGTVNEQFF. Supplemented by reference TRBV5-8 and TRBJ2-1, the full variable domain reads EAGVTQSPTHLIKTRGQQATLRCSPISGHTSVYWYQQALGLGLQFLLWYDEGEERNRGNFPPRFSGRQFPNYSSELNVNALELEDSALYLCASSLSPGTVNEQFFGPGTRLTVL.

This rearrangement joins TRBV15 to TRBJ2-7; D is unclear. V lost 1 base and J 0 bases, leaving 7 bases between the germline ends. The germline CDR1 and CDR2 sequences are LNHNV and YYDKDF (reference sequence). This CDR3 has 14 residues. The CDR3 nucleotides are TGTGCCACCAGCAGAGTACCGGGCTCCTACGAGCAGTACTTC. Translation: CATSRVPGSYEQYF. Based on the CDR3 plus reference TRBV15 and TRBJ2-7, the full variable domain is DAMVIQNPRYQVTQFGKPVTLSCSQTLNHNVMYWYQQKSSQAPKLLFHYYDKDFNNEADTPDNFQSRRPNTSFCFLDIRSPGLGDTAMYLCATSRVPGSYEQYFGPGTRLTVT.

This chain links TRBV14 with TRBJ1-2, with 9 nucleotides matching TRBD1. This CDR3 region has 13 residues. V shed 8 bases and J 4 bases; nucleotides not matched to a gene: 5. Germline lookup yields CDR1 SGHDN and CDR2 FVKESK. The chain's CDR3 is CASHRGPGYGYTF. CDR3 coding DNA: TGTGCCAGCCACAGGGGGCCCGGCTATGGCTACACCTTC. The whole variable domain, filled in from reference TRBV14 and TRBJ1-2, reads EAGVTQFPSHSVIEKGQTVTLRCDPISGHDNLYWYRRVMGKEIKFLLHFVKESKQDESGMPNNRFLAERTGGTYSTLKVQPAELEDSGVYFCASHRGPGYGYTFGSGTRLTVV.

V and J are TRBV9 and TRBJ2-3; D is perhaps TRBD2 (5 bases). CDR1 SGDLS and CDR2 YYNGEE come from the germline V gene. The CDR3 runs to 14 residues. Trimming took off 3 bases at V and 2 bases at J, with 10 bases between the two ends. The DNA of the CDR3 is TGTGCCAGCAGCGCCTCGGGGTCCACAGATACGCAGTATTTT. It specifies CASSASGSTDTQYF.

The chain couples TRBV2 to TRBJ1-5; TRBD1 is a possible D gene (5 bases). The V gene's germline CDR1 is SNHLY and CDR2 FYNNEI. Trimming removed 3 bases from V and 9 bases from J, with 15 bases in between. CDR3 length equals 14 residues. The CDR3: CASSEGRETAPQHF. In DNA, the CDR3 is TGTGCCAGCAGTGAGGGGCGGGAGACGGCGCCCCAGCATTTT.

The rearrangement uses TRBV6-5 and TRBJ1-4, with no clear D. V gave up 6 bases and J gave up 5 bases, with 10 bases separating them. Germline V CDR1 and CDR2: MNHEY, SVGAGI. The CDR3 has 13 residues. DNA for the CDR3: TGTGCCAGCAGGCAGGTTTTCAATGAAAAACTGTTTTTT. This codes for CASRQVFNEKLFF.

This clone was counted between two and nine times. The V and J genes are TRBV6-4 and TRBJ2-3, with D maybe TRBD2 (5 bases). Germline V lookup: CDR1 MRHNA, CDR2 SNTAGT. V lost 6 bases and J 2 bases, leaving 12 bases between the germline ends. The CDR3 is made up of 14 amino acids. The CDR3 DNA is TGTGCCAGCAGCGAAGCGGTTGACACAGATACGCAGTATTTT. Protein sequence: CASSEAVDTDTQYF.

J is TRBJ1-2 and V is TRBV4-2; a weak D match, TRBD1 (6 bases). Trimming shortened V by 0 bases and J by 5 bases, and 16 bases separated the two germline ends. Germline lookup yields CDR1 LGHNA and CDR2 YNFKEQ. This CDR3 is built from 16 residues. The DNA of the CDR3 is TGTGCCAGCAGCCAAGAGGTATCCGGGACACCGTATGGCTACACCTTC. Translating gives CASSQEVSGTPYGYTF.

Here the CDR3 DNA reads TGTGCCAGCAGCTTTCTGACTAGCGGGGTAGAGACCCAGTACTTC. Translating it yields CASSFLTSGVETQYF. This sequence joins TRBV7-8 and TRBJ2-5; TRBD2 matches 11 bases. The CDR3 extends over 15 amino acids. Germline V CDR1 and CDR2: SGHVS, FQNEAQ. Trimming took 3 bases from V and 4 from J; bases not matched to a gene: 4. Supplemented by reference TRBV7-8 and TRBJ2-5, the full variable domain reads GAGVSQSPRYKVAKRGQDVALRCDPISGHVSLFWYQQALGQGPEFLTYFQNEAQLDKSGLPSDRFFAERPEGSVSTLKIQRTQQEDSAVYLCASSFLTSGVETQYFGPGTRLLVL.

The J gene is TRBJ1-1, the V gene TRBV13, with 9 bases fitting TRBD1. The CDR3 is 15 amino acids. The V segment lost 4 bases and the J segment 8 bases; nucleotides outside the gene matches: 11. CDR1 is PRHDT and CDR2 is FYEKMQ in the germline V gene (reference sequence). CDR3 protein: CASSSHGTGRVEAFF. The CDR3, as DNA: TGTGCCAGCAGCTCCCACGGGACAGGGAGGGTCGAAGCTTTCTTT. The variable domain in full, with the rest retrieved from reference TRBV13 and TRBJ1-1, is AAGVIQSPRHLIKEKRETATLKCYPIPRHDTVYWYQQGPGQDPQFLISFYEKMQSDKGSIPDRFSAQQFSDYHSELNMSSLELGDSALYFCASSSHGTGRVEAFFGQGTRLTVV.

The CDR3 DNA sequence: TGTGCCAGCAGTTTCAATAGGGACAGGGGGCGATCCTACGAGCAGTACTTC. The encoded protein is CASSFNRDRGRSYEQYF. The chain recombines TRBV27 with TRBJ2-7; 12 bases are a match to TRBD1. The CDR3 runs to 17 residues. V gave up 3 bases and J gave up 1 base; unmatched junction bases: 7. Germline V gene sequence: CDR1 MNHEY, CDR2 SMNVEV (reference sequence).

This chain joins TRBV5-6 and TRBJ2-3; 14 bases align to TRBD2. The ends lost 0 bases at V and 3 bases at J; junction bases unmatched: 9. In germline, CDR1 is SGHDT, CDR2 YYEEEE. The CDR3 runs to 19 residues. CDR3 residues: CASSLATSGGAFITDTQYF. The CDR3 DNA sequence: TGTGCCAGCAGCTTGGCGACTAGCGGGGGGGCCTTTATAACAGATACGCAGTATTTT.

This chain connects TRBV9 to TRBJ2-2, with TRBD1 matching 11 bases. The CDR3 contains 16 residues. Germline CDR1 reads SGDLS; CDR2 reads YYNGEE. The V segment lost 4 bases and the J segment 4 bases; nucleotides outside the gene matches: 6. The CDR3 DNA reads as TGTGCCAGCAGCCCAGCGGACAGGGGGCGCACCGGGGAGCTGTTTTTT. It translates to CASSPADRGRTGELFF.

The DNA for the CDR3 is TGTGCCAGCAGCGAGGACACGGGAGTGAGAGAGCAGTACTTC. Translation gives CASSEDTGVREQYF. The chain joins TRBV9 to TRBJ2-7; possible D gene TRBD2, 6 bases. The germline V gene encodes CDR1 SGDLS and CDR2 YYNGEE. The CDR3 consists of 14 residues. V was cut by 3 bases and J by 7 bases, with 17 bases left in between.